What follows are 3 T cell receptor beta chains derived from one specimen sequenced in a study of cytomegalovirus exposure and HLA in healthy donors. Here immunoSEQ multiplex PCR was the method, and the copy in TCRdb shows in-frame clones only, minus some. Here the sample spans 190,000 or so clones, 75% to 85% being singletons. The sequenced material came from PBMCs. The receptor set was obtained from a woman in her twenties or thirties in good health and CMV-seropositive.

The CDR3 is CASSGPGGLQPQHF. The CDR3 bases are TGTGCCAGCAGTGGCCCGGGGGGTCTTCAGCCCCAGCATTTT. The chain employs TRBV28 and TRBJ1-5; tentatively, D is TRBD1 (5 bases). With 5 bases removed from V and 6 bases from J, the gap between germline ends came to 14 bases. The CDR3 is made up of 14 amino acids. CDR1 is MDHEN and CDR2 is SYDVKM in the germline V gene. Supplemented by reference TRBV28 and TRBJ1-5, the full variable domain reads DVKVTQSSRYLVKRTGEKVFLECVQDMDHENMFWYRQDPGLGLRLIYFSYDVKMKEKGDIPEGYSVSREKKERFSLILESASTNQTSMYLCASSGPGGLQPQHFGDGTRLSIL.

The chain is built from TRBV5-1 and TRBJ2-1; D gene unclear. Trimming stripped 4 bases from V and 5 bases from J, with 4 bases between. CDR3 size: 11 residues. Per germline, CDR1 SGHRS and CDR2 YFSETQ. DNA for the CDR3: TGCGCCAGCAGCCCTCACAATGAGCAGTTCTTC. Its translation: CASSPHNEQFF.

The chain is built from TRBV2 and TRBJ1-3; 7 bases line up with TRBD1. The CDR3 spans 16 residues. Germline trimming cut 5 bases from V and 0 bases from J; bases unmatched to any gene: 7. Germline V lookup: CDR1 SNHLY, CDR2 FYNNEI. The CDR3 here is CASSLAGGFSGNTIYF. CDR3 in DNA: TGTGCCAGCAGTTTGGCAGGGGGATTCTCTGGAAACACCATATATTTT.